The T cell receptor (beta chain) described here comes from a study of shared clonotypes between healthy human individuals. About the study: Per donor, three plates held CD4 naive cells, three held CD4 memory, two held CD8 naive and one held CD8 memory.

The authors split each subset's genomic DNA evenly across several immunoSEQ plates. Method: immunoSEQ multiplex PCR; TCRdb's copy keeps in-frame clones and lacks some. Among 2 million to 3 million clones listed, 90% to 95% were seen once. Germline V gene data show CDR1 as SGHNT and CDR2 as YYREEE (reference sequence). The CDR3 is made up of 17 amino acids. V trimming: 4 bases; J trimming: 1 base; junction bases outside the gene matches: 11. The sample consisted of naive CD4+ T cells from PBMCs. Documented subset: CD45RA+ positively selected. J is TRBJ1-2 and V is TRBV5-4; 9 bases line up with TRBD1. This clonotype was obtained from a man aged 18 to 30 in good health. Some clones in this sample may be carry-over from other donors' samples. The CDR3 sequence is CASSPGQGPNYNYGYTF. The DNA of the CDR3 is TGTGCCAGCAGCCCCGGACAGGGGCCAAATTATAACTATGGCTACACCTTC.